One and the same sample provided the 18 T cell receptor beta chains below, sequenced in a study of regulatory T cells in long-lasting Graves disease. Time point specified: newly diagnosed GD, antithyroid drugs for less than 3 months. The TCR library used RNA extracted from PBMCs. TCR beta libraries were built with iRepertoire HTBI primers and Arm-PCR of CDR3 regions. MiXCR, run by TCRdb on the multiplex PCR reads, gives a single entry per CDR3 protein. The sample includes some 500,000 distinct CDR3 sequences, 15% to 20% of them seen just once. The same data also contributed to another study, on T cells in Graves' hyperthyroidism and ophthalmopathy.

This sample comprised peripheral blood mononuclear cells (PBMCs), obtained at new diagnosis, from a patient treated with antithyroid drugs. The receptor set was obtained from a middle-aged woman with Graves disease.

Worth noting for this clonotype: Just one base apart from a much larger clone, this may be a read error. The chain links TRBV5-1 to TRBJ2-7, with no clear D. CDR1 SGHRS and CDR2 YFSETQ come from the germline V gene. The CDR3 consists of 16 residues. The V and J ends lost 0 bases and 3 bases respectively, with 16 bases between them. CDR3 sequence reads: CASSLADSDIRYEQYF. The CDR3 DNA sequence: TGCGCCAGCAGCTTGGCCGATTCGGATATTCGCTACGAGCAGTACTTC. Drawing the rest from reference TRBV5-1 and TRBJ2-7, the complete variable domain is KAGVTQTPRYLIKTRGQQVTLSCSPISGHRSVSWYQQTPGQGLQFLFEYFSETQRNKGNFPGRFSGRQFSNSRSEMNVSTLELGDSALYLCASSLADSDIRYEQYFGPGTRLTVT.

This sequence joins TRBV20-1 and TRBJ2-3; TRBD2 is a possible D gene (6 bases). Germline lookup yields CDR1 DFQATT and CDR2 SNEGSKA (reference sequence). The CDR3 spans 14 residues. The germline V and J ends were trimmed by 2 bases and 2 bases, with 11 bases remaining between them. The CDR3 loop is CSARTAGNTDTQYF. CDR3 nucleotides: TGCAGTGCTAGAACGGCGGGGAACACAGATACGCAGTATTTT.

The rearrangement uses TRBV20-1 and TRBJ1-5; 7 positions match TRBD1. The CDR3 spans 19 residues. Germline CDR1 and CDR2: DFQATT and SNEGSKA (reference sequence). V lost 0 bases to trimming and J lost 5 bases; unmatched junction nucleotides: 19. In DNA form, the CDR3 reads TGCAGTGCTAGAGATCTTATGAATGGCGGACAGGCTACGCATCAGCCCCAGCATTTT. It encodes CSARDLMNGGQATHQPQHF.

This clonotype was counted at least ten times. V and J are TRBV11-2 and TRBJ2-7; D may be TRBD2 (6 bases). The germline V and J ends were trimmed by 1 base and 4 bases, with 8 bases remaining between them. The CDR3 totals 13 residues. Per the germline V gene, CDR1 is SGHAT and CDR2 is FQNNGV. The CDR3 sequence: CASSLGGEYEQYF. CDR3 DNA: TGTGCCAGCAGCTTAGGCGGGGAGTACGAGCAGTACTTC.

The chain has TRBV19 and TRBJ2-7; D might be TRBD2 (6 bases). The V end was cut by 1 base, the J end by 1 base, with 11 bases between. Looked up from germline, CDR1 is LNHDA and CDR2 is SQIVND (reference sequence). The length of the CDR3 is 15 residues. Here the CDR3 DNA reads TGTGCCAGTAGTATAGTTGGGGACTTATCCTACGAGCAGTACTTC. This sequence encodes CASSIVGDLSYEQYF.

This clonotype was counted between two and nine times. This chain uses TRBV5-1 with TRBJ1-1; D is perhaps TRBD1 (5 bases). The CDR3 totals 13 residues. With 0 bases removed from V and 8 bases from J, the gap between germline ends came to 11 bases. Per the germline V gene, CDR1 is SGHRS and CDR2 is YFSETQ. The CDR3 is CASSLAGEGEAFF. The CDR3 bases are TGCGCCAGCAGCTTGGCCGGCGAGGGGGAAGCTTTCTTT.

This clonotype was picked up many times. The CDR3 DNA reads as TGTGCCAGCAGCGGGGGCCCCCGGGGGAACACTGAAGCTTTCTTT. Encoded protein: CASSGGPRGNTEAFF. This chain joins TRBV3-1 and TRBJ1-1; weak D call: TRBD1 (6 bases). Trimming pared 5 bases from V and 1 base from J, leaving 14 bases between. The CDR3 consists of 15 residues. Germline lookup yields CDR1 LGHDT and CDR2 YNNKEL (reference sequence).

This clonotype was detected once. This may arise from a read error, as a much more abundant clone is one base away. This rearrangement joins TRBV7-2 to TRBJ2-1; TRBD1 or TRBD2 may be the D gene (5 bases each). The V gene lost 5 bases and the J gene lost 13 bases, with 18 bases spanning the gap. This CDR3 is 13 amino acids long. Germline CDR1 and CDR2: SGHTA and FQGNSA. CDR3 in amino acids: CASSTGRGETQFF. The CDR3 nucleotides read TGTGCCAGCAGCACGGGCCGAGGGGAGACCCAGTTCTTC. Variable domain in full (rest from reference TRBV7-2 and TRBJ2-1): GAGVSQSPSNKVTEKGKDVELRCDPISGHTALYWYRQSLGQGLEFLIYFQGNSAPDKSGLPSDRFSAERTGGSVSTLTIQRTQQEDSAVYLCASSTGRGETQFFGPGTRLTVL.

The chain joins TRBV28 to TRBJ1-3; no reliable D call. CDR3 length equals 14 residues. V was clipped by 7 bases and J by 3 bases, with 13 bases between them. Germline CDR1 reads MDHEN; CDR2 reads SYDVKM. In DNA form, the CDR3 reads TGTGCCAGCACGCCCCGGAGTCTTGGAAACACCATATATTTT. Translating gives CASTPRSLGNTIYF.

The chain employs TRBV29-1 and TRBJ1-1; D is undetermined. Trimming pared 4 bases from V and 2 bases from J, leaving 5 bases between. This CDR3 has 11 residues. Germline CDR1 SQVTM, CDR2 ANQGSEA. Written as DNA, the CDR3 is TGCAGCGTTGGATTTAACACTGAAGCTTTCTTT. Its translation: CSVGFNTEAFF.

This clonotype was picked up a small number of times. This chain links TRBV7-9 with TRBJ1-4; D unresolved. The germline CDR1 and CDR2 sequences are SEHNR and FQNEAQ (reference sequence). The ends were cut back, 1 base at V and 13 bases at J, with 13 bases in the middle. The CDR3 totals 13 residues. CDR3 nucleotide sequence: TGTGCCAGCAGCTTAGGGGAGGCGGGGAGACTGTTTTTT. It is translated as CASSLGEAGRLFF.

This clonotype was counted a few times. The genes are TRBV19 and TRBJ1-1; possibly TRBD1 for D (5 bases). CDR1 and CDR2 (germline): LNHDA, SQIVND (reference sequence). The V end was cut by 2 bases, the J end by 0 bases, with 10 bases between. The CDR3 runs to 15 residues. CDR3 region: CASSIRTGLNTEAFF. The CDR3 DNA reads TGTGCCAGTAGTATAAGAACAGGTTTGAACACTGAAGCTTTCTTT.

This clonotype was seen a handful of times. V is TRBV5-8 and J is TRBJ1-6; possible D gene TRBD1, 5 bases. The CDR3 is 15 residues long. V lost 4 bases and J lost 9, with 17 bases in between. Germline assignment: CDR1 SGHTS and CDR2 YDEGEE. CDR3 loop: CASSEGTVQISPLHF. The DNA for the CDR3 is TGTGCCAGCAGCGAGGGGACGGTACAAATTTCACCCCTCCACTTT.

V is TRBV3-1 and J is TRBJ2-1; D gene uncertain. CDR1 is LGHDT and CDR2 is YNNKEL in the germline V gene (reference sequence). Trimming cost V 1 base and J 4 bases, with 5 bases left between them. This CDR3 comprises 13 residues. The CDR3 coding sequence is TGTGCCAGCAGCCAAGGGAATTACAATGAGCAGTTCTTC. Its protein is CASSQGNYNEQFF.

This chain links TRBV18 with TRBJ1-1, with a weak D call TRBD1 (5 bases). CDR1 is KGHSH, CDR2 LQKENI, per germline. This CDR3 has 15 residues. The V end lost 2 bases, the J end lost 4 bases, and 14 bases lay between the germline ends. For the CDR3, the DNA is TGTGCCAGCTCACCAATTGCCGGAACAGGCACTGAAGCTTTCTTT. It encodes CASSPIAGTGTEAFF.

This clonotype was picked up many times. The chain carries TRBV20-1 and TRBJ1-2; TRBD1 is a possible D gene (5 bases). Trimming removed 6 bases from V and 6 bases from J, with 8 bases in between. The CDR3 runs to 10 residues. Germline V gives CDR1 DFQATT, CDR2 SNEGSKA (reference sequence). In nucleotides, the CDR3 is TGCAGTGCCCAGGGTGATGGCTACACCTTC. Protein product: CSAQGDGYTF.

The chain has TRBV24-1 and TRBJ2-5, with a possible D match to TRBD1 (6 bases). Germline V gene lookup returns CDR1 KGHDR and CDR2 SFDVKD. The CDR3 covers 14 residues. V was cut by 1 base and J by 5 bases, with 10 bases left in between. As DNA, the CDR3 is TGTGCCACCAGTGATTTAAATACAGGGGAGACCCAGTACTTC. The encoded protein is CATSDLNTGETQYF.

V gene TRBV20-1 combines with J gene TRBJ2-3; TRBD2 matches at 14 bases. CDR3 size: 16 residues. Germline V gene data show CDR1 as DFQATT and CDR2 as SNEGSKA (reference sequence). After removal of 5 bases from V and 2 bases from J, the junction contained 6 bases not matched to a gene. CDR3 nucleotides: TGCAGTGCTCAGGGACTAGCGGGGGAATTCACAGATACGCAGTATTTT. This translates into CSAQGLAGEFTDTQYF.